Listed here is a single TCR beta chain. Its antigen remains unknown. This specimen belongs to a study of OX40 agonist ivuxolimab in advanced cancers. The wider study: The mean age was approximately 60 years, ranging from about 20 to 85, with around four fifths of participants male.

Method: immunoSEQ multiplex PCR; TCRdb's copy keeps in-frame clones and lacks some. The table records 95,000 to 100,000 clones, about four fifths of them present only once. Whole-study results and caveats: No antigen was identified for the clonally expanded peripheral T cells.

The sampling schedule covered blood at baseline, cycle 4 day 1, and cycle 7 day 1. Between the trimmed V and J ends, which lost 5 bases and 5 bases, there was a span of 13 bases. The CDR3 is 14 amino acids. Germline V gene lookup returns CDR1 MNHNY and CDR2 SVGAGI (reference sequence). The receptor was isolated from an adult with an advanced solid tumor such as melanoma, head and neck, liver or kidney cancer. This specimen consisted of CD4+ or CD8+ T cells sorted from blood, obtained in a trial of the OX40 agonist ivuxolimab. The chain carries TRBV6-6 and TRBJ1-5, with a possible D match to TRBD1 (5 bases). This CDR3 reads CASSRREGYQPQHF. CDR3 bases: TGTGCCAGCAGTCGCCGGGAGGGGTATCAGCCCCAGCATTTT.